The next 9 T cell receptor beta chains were all read from a single sample in a study of OX40 agonist ivuxolimab in advanced cancers. Preparation of the library involved the immunoSEQ multiplex PCR assay. TCRdb carries this immuneACCESS record with in-frame sequences only. Its versions omit some clonotypes, under half of them owing to an unresolved V gene in the studies checked, with the rest unexplained. The sample has over 85,000 clones on record, approximately 81% of them singletons. 0.9% to 1.2% of the sample is taken by the ten largest. This sample comprised CD4+ or CD8+ T cells sorted from blood, obtained in a trial of the OX40 agonist ivuxolimab. These receptor sequences come from an adult with an advanced solid tumor such as melanoma, head and neck, liver or kidney cancer.

The chain employs TRBV29-1 and TRBJ1-1; D is perhaps TRBD1 (5 bases). CDR3 length: 13 amino acids. V shed 6 bases and J shed 2 bases, with 13 bases lying between them. Germline loops: CDR1 SQVTM, CDR2 ANQGSEA. The CDR3 sequence: CSVGRAPNTEAFF. The CDR3 region has the DNA TGCAGCGTGGGGCGGGCACCTAACACTGAAGCTTTCTTT. The full variable domain, completed using reference TRBV29-1 and TRBJ1-1, is SAVISQKPSRDICQRGTSLTIQCQVDSQVTMMFWYRQQPGQSLTLIATANQGSEATYESGFVIDKFPISRPNLTFSTLTVSNMSPEDSSIYLCSVGRAPNTEAFFGQGTRLTVV.

CDR3 sequence: CASSPTGGGETQYF. The CDR3 region has the DNA TGTGCCAGCAGCCCTACAGGGGGGGGAGAGACCCAGTACTTC. The chain combines TRBV7-3 with TRBJ2-5; tentative D call: TRBD1 (8 bases). Germline CDR1 is SGHTA and CDR2 is FQGTGA. The CDR3 is 14 amino acids. With 5 bases removed from V and 4 bases from J, the gap between germline ends came to 14 bases.

This chain connects TRBV30 to TRBJ1-5; D remains ambiguous. The CDR3 runs to 13 residues. The germline V gene has CDR1 GTSNPN and CDR2 SVGIG (reference sequence). Trimming removed 4 bases from V and 1 base from J, with 8 bases in between. DNA of the CDR3: TGTGCCTGGACGATGAGCAGCAATCAGCCCCAGCATTTT. Encoded protein: CAWTMSSNQPQHF.

The rearrangement joins TRBV28 to TRBJ2-7; a weak D match, TRBD1 (5 bases). V gave up 5 bases and J gave up 4 bases, with 15 bases separating them. Germline CDR1 reads MDHEN; CDR2 reads SYDVKM. The CDR3 covers 14 residues. The CDR3 bases are TGTGCCAGCAGTCCCCCTGGCAGGGATTACGAGCAGTACGTC. It encodes CASSPPGRDYEQYV.

This chain connects TRBV10-3 to TRBJ2-1; 8 bases are shared with TRBD2. The junction had 12 bases not matched to a gene; V was cut back by 11 bases and J by 6 bases. Germline V gene data show CDR1 as ENHRY and CDR2 as SYGVKD. The CDR3 runs 14 residues. CDR3 region: CAVRSGTRTNEQFF. The CDR3 DNA is TGTGCCGTTCGCTCCGGGACTAGAACCAATGAGCAGTTCTTC.

The chain combines TRBV15 with TRBJ1-5; TRBD1 matches 8 bases. The CDR3 loop spans 14 amino acids. Germline assignment: CDR1 LNHNV and CDR2 YYDKDF (reference sequence). The V gene end was trimmed by 5 bases and the J gene end by 4 bases; junction bases not matched to a gene: 4. CDR3 residues: CATSLRTGNQPQHF. The DNA for the CDR3 is TGTGCCACCAGCTTAAGGACAGGGAATCAGCCCCAGCATTTT.

The rearrangement links TRBV28 to TRBJ2-5; 9 bases agree with TRBD1. Looked up from germline, CDR1 is MDHEN and CDR2 is SYDVKM. The V segment lost 1 base and the J segment 4 bases; nucleotides outside the gene matches: 4. The CDR3 runs 15 residues. The chain's CDR3 is CASSLSHRGPETQYF. In nucleotides, the CDR3 is TGTGCCAGCAGTTTATCGCACAGGGGGCCAGAGACCCAGTACTTC.

The chain uses TRBV27 and TRBJ1-6, with TRBD1 matching over 8 bases. The CDR3 consists of 14 residues. The junction had 4 bases not matched to a gene; V was cut back by 5 bases and J by 7 bases. Germline CDR1 is MNHEY and CDR2 is SMNVEV (reference sequence). The CDR3 reads CASSPRTGNSPLHF. The DNA for the CDR3 is TGTGCCAGCAGTCCTAGGACAGGGAATTCACCCCTCCACTTT.

V and J are TRBV18 and TRBJ1-1; the D gene is possibly TRBD1 (5 bases). This CDR3 contains 15 residues. CDR1 and CDR2 from the germline V gene are KGHSH and LQKENI. V was clipped by 2 bases and J by 0 bases, with 10 bases between them. The CDR3 sequence is CASSPNLGVNTEAFF. The CDR3 coding sequence is TGTGCCAGCTCACCAAACCTGGGGGTGAACACTGAAGCTTTCTTT. Looking up the rest from reference TRBV18 and TRBJ1-1 gives the full variable domain: NAGVMQNPRHLVRRRGQEARLRCSPMKGHSHVYWYRQLPEEGLKFMVYLQKENIIDESGMPKERFSAEFPKEGPSILRIQQVVRGDSAAYFCASSPNLGVNTEAFFGQGTRLTVV.